The 18 T cell receptor beta chains below come from one sample, sequenced in a study of blood T cell repertoires in COVID-19 (dated by TCRdb to between 2020 and 2021). Libraries were prepared through the immunoSEQ multiplex PCR assay. As stored in TCRdb, this immuneACCESS dataset retains in-frame rearrangements with V and J assigned. A fraction of the clones does not appear; measured against another copy, unresolved V genes explain less than half of the discrepancy, and the remainder lacks a known reason. The sample has some 110,000 clones on record, roughly 81% of them singletons. Roughly a tenth of the sample is held by the ten biggest clonotypes. The sequencing input was peripheral blood. Receptors originate from a woman in her sixties or seventies with acute or convalescent COVID-19.

This chain joins TRBV3-1 (or the pseudogene TRBV3-2) and TRBJ2-7, with 10 bases aligning to TRBD2. Losses at the gene ends were 1 base for V and 3 bases for J; bases not matched to a gene: 9. The CDR3 runs 17 residues. Germline lookup yields CDR1 LGHDT and CDR2 YNNKEL (reference sequence). The CDR3 spells CASSQGRGTSENYEQYF. The CDR3 DNA reads TGTGCCAGCAGCCAAGGCCGGGGGACTAGCGAAAACTACGAGCAGTACTTC.

In DNA form, the CDR3 reads TGCGCCAGCAGTCCCGACTACCAAGGTCAAGATACGCAGTATTTT. Amino acid sequence: CASSPDYQGQDTQYF. This chain connects TRBV10-1 to TRBJ2-3, with D possibly TRBD2 on 5 matching bases. V gave up 5 bases and J gave up 5 bases, with 17 bases separating them. CDR1 is WNHNN and CDR2 is SYGVQD in the germline V gene (reference sequence). CDR3 size: 15 residues.

The chain employs TRBV6-5 and TRBJ1-2; weak D call: TRBD1 (6 bases). There are 13 residues in the CDR3. Germline V gene data show CDR1 as MNHEY and CDR2 as SVGAGI. Between the trimmed V and J ends, which lost 6 bases and 3 bases, there was a span of 11 bases. CDR3 in amino acids: CASRPGVDYGYTF. For the CDR3, the DNA is TGTGCCAGCAGACCAGGGGTGGACTATGGCTACACCTTC.

This clone was counted a few times. The chain is built from TRBV7-2 and TRBJ2-2; a possible D gene is TRBD2 (6 bases). The CDR3 extends over 18 amino acids. In germline, CDR1 is SGHTA, CDR2 FQGNSA. Trimming left V 2 bases short and J 5 bases short, with 21 bases between. CDR3 in amino acids: CASSLRSPIGGSTGELFF. Written as DNA, the CDR3 is TGTGCCAGCAGCTTAAGGTCCCCAATCGGGGGTTCTACCGGGGAGCTGTTTTTT.

This chain uses TRBV25-1 with TRBJ2-1; D may be TRBD1 (6 bases). With 4 bases removed from V and 4 bases from J, the gap between germline ends came to 17 bases. The germline CDR1 and CDR2 sequences are MGHDK and SYGVNS. The CDR3 length is 16 residues. The CDR3 bases are TGTGCCAGCAGTGGGGTGGACAGTAATAAGTACAATGAGCAGTTCTTC. It specifies CASSGVDSNKYNEQFF. Using reference TRBV25-1 and TRBJ2-1 for the parts outside the CDR3, the full variable domain is EADIYQTPRYLVIGTGKKITLECSQTMGHDKMYWYQQDPGMELHLIHYSYGVNSTEKGDLSSESTVSRIRTEHFPLTLESARPSHTSQYLCASSGVDSNKYNEQFFGPGTRLTVL.

This chain connects TRBV6-6 to TRBJ2-5; the match to TRBD2 covers 7 bases. CDR1 is MNHNY and CDR2 is SVGAGI in the germline V gene (reference sequence). Trimming at V came to 7 bases and at J to 4 bases, leaving 6 bases not matched to a gene. The CDR3 is made up of 13 amino acids. The chain's CDR3 is CASKRGEGETQYF. The DNA of the CDR3 is TGTGCCAGCAAGCGGGGCGAAGGAGAGACCCAGTACTTC.

The CDR3 sequence is CASSPSTGVLETQYF. CDR3 bases: TGTGCCAGCAGTCCCTCGACAGGGGTGTTGGAGACCCAGTACTTC. The V call is TRBV27, the J call TRBJ2-5; TRBD1 aligns across 8 bases. Looked up from germline, CDR1 is MNHEY and CDR2 is SMNVEV (reference sequence). The ends lost 5 bases at V and 5 bases at J; junction bases unmatched: 10. CDR3 length: 15 residues.

This chain connects TRBV12-5 to TRBJ2-1, with D maybe TRBD1 (6 bases). The CDR3 has 17 amino acids. Germline CDR1 reads LGHNT; CDR2 reads FRNRAP. V dropped 0 bases and J dropped 1 base, with 13 bases sitting between them. The DNA for the CDR3 is TGTGCTAGTGGTTTGGTATTAACAGGGAATTCCTACAATGAGCAGTTCTTC. This sequence encodes CASGLVLTGNSYNEQFF.

This clone was counted once. The chain recombines TRBV4-1 with TRBJ1-2; the D gene is possibly TRBD1 (5 bases). Trimming left V 3 bases short and J 0 bases short, with 11 bases between. The germline gives CDR1 MGHRA, CDR2 YSYEKL. CDR3 length: 15 amino acids. The CDR3 region is CASSQTDRTNYGYTF. The CDR3, as DNA: TGCGCCAGCAGCCAGACAGACAGAACTAACTATGGCTACACCTTC.

This sequence joins TRBV7-8 and TRBJ2-3, with TRBD2 matching over 10 bases. In germline, CDR1 is SGHVS, CDR2 FQNEAQ. Trimming at V came to 2 bases and at J to 4 bases, leaving 9 bases not matched to a gene. This CDR3 has 17 residues. CDR3: CASSLHRAGGYSDTQYF. CDR3 in DNA: TGTGCCAGCAGCTTACATCGAGCGGGGGGGTATTCAGATACGCAGTATTTT.

V usage is TRBV11-2 and J usage is TRBJ1-1; D unclear. Trimming pared 6 bases from V and 6 bases from J, leaving 17 bases between. This CDR3 contains 14 residues. The germline gives CDR1 SGHAT, CDR2 FQNNGV. The CDR3 nucleotides read TGTGCCAGCAGACCAACCAGGAAAGGCCCTGAAGCTTTCTTT. Amino acids: CASRPTRKGPEAFF. Full variable domain (rest looked up from reference TRBV11-2 and TRBJ1-1): EAGVAQSPRYKIIEKRQSVAFWCNPISGHATLYWYQQILGQGPKLLIQFQNNGVVDDSQLPKDRFSAERLKGVDSTLKIQPAKLEDSAVYLCASRPTRKGPEAFFGQGTRLTVV.

The gene calls are TRBV4-3 and TRBJ1-2; D gene ambiguous. Trimming stripped 0 bases from V and 4 bases from J, with 6 bases between. Germline lookup yields CDR1 LGHNA and CDR2 YSLEER. The CDR3 sequence is 13 residues long. The CDR3 DNA reads as TGCGCCAGCAGCCAAGATGGGAGCTATGGCTACACCTTC. Protein product: CASSQDGSYGYTF.

J is TRBJ2-7 and V is TRBV12-3 or TRBV12-4; D is uncertain. V dropped 5 bases and J dropped 2 bases, with 7 bases sitting between them. This CDR3 contains 12 residues. CDR3 sequence: CASSPTAYEQYF. The DNA for the CDR3 is TGTGCCAGCAGTCCCACAGCCTACGAGCAGTACTTC.

This clone was seen a handful of times. This chain connects TRBV5-1 to TRBJ2-1; 9 nucleotides line up with TRBD2. This CDR3 has 16 residues. Germline CDR1 reads SGHRS; CDR2 reads YFSETQ. The V segment lost 0 bases and the J segment 7 bases; nucleotides outside the gene matches: 8. CDR3 sequence reads: CASSLGPGLATNEQFF. DNA for the CDR3: TGCGCCAGCAGCTTGGGGCCCGGACTAGCGACTAATGAGCAGTTCTTC.

The chain carries TRBV18 and TRBJ1-1; TRBD1 matches 7 bases. V lost 2 bases and J lost 1; bases outside the gene matches: 7. The CDR3 is 16 amino acids. CDR1 is KGHSH and CDR2 is LQKENI in the germline V gene. CDR3 region: CASSPNTGATNTEAFF. The CDR3 DNA sequence: TGTGCCAGCTCACCAAATACAGGGGCCACGAACACTGAAGCTTTCTTT. The whole variable domain, remainder taken from reference TRBV18 and TRBJ1-1, is NAGVMQNPRHLVRRRGQEARLRCSPMKGHSHVYWYRQLPEEGLKFMVYLQKENIIDESGMPKERFSAEFPKEGPSILRIQQVVRGDSAAYFCASSPNTGATNTEAFFGQGTRLTVV.

V is TRBV7-9 and J is TRBJ2-2, with no clear D. This CDR3 has 13 residues. Germline CDR1 reads SEHNR; CDR2 reads FQNEAQ (reference sequence). The V end lost 4 bases, the J end lost 1 base, and 4 bases lay between the germline ends. CDR3 residues: CASSSGNTGELFF. The DNA of the CDR3 is TGTGCCAGCAGCTCCGGGAACACCGGGGAGCTGTTTTTT.

This rearrangement joins TRBV4-2 to TRBJ1-4, with a weak D call TRBD1 (5 bases). V gave up 4 bases and J gave up 0 bases, with 12 bases separating them. Germline-derived CDR1 and CDR2 are LGHNA and YNFKEQ. CDR3 length: 16 amino acids. This chain's CDR3 is CASSRRDGATNEKLFF. The DNA of the CDR3 is TGTGCCAGCAGCCGGAGGGACGGCGCAACTAATGAAAAACTGTTTTTT.

V usage is TRBV25-1 and J usage is TRBJ2-3; 9 positions match TRBD2. Germline CDR1 is MGHDK and CDR2 is SYGVNS. The CDR3 consists of 17 residues. V was pared by 6 bases and J by 5 bases, with 15 bases of the junction left unmatched. The CDR3 DNA reads as TGTGCCAGCAGCCGCGGCGGAATAGCGGGAGCTGGAGATACGCAGTATTTT. This encodes CASSRGGIAGAGDTQYF.